This passage covers 8 T cell receptor beta chains from one sample sequenced in a study of cytomegalovirus exposure and HLA in healthy donors. The PCR used 60 Vbeta and 13 Jbeta primers. The protocol was immunoSEQ multiplex PCR, while the TCRdb copy is restricted to in-frame clones and leaves out a portion. The sample has tens of thousands of clones. The sequenced sample was PBMCs. These receptors originate from a man aged 35-49 years in good health and CMV-seronegative.

V is TRBV9 and J is TRBJ1-5; D unclear. V shed 4 bases and J shed 7 bases, with 21 bases lying between them. CDR1 SGDLS and CDR2 YYNGEE come from the germline V gene. The CDR3 totals 16 residues. The CDR3 DNA follows: TGTGCCAGCAGCTTTCTTTTTCGCTCTACTTTCCAGCCCCAGCATTTT. Its translation is CASSFLFRSTFQPQHF.

The chain has TRBV10-3 and TRBJ2-3; D is unclear. The germline V gene has CDR1 ENHRY and CDR2 SYGVKD. V lost 6 bases and J 0 bases, leaving 4 bases between the germline ends. There are 12 residues in the CDR3. CDR3 amino acids: CAIRSSTDTQYF. The CDR3 region has the DNA TGTGCCATCAGGTCTAGCACAGATACGCAGTATTTT.

The CDR3 spells CASRPQTGSGANVLTF. The CDR3 nucleotides are TGTGCCAGCAGACCACAGACAGGGTCGGGGGCCAACGTCCTGACTTTC. The genes are TRBV28 and TRBJ2-6, with TRBD1 matching 7 bases. Germline V gives CDR1 MDHEN, CDR2 SYDVKM. V lost 6 bases, J lost 4 bases, and 9 bases stayed unmatched. The length of the CDR3 is 16 residues.

The chain couples TRBV4-1 to TRBJ2-1; 9 bases are shared with TRBD2. The CDR3 totals 16 residues. Germline loops: CDR1 MGHRA, CDR2 YSYEKL. The V segment lost 4 bases and the J segment 9 bases; nucleotides outside the gene matches: 13. In DNA form, the CDR3 reads TGCGCCAGCAGCCGACTTTGGCTAGCGGGAAAACTTGAGCAGTTCTTC. Translation gives CASSRLWLAGKLEQFF.

CDR3: CASSPDRMNTEAFF. DNA for the CDR3: TGCGCCAGCAGCCCGGACAGGATGAACACTGAAGCTTTCTTT. V and J are TRBV5-1 and TRBJ1-1; 7 bases fit TRBD1. The germline CDR1 and CDR2 sequences are SGHRS and YFSETQ. V trimming: 4 bases; J trimming: 0 bases; junction bases outside the gene matches: 3. The CDR3 loop spans 14 amino acids.

The J gene is TRBJ1-5, the V gene TRBV30; 9 bases fit TRBD1. The CDR3 has 14 amino acids. V was clipped by 0 bases and J by 5 bases; unmatched bases: 2. From germline, CDR1 is GTSNPN and CDR2 SVGIG (reference sequence). The CDR3 nucleotides are TGTGCCTGGAGTGTCGGGACAGGGTATCAGCCCCAGCATTTT. Its protein is CAWSVGTGYQPQHF.

In nucleotides, the CDR3 is TGTGCCAGCAGCTTATCTAGCGGGGGTGTAGATACGCAGTATTTT. Protein product: CASSLSSGGVDTQYF. The chain has TRBV5-6 and TRBJ2-3; 10 bases map to TRBD2. CDR1 is SGHDT, CDR2 YYEEEE, per germline. CDR3 length: 15 amino acids. Unmatched junction bases numbered 5, after V lost 2 bases and J lost 5 bases. Combining the CDR3 with reference TRBV5-6 and TRBJ2-3 gives the whole variable domain DAGVTQSPTHLIKTRGQQVTLRCSPKSGHDTVSWYQQALGQGPQFIFQYYEEEERQRGNFPDRFSGHQFPNYSSELNVNALLLGDSALYLCASSLSSGGVDTQYFGPGTRLTVL.

The gene calls are TRBV5-1 and TRBJ1-1, with 8 nucleotides matching TRBD1. Germline V gene lookup returns CDR1 SGHRS and CDR2 YFSETQ. The CDR3 is 15 amino acids. The V and J ends lost 3 bases and 1 base, in that order; junction bases with no gene match: 5. CDR3 in amino acids: CASSSTGDENTEAFF. The CDR3 DNA reads as TGCGCCAGCAGCTCGACAGGGGACGAGAACACTGAAGCTTTCTTT.